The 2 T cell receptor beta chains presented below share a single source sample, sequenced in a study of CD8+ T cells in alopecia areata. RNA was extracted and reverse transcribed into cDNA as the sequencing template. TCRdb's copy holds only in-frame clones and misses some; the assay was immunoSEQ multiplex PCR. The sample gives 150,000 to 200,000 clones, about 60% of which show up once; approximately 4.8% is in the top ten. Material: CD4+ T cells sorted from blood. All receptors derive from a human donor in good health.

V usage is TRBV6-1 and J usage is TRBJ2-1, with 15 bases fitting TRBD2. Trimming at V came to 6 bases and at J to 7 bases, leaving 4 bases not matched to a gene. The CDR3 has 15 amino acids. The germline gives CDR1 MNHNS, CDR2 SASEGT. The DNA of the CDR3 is TGTGCCAGCAGCGGACTAGCGGGAGGGCCAAATGAGCAGTTCTTC. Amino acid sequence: CASSGLAGGPNEQFF.

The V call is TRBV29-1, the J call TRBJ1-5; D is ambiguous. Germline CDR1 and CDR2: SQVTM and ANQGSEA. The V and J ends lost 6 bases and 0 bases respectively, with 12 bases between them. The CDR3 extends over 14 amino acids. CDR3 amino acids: CSVALGYSNQPQHF. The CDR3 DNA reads TGCAGCGTCGCGTTGGGTTATAGCAATCAGCCCCAGCATTTT.